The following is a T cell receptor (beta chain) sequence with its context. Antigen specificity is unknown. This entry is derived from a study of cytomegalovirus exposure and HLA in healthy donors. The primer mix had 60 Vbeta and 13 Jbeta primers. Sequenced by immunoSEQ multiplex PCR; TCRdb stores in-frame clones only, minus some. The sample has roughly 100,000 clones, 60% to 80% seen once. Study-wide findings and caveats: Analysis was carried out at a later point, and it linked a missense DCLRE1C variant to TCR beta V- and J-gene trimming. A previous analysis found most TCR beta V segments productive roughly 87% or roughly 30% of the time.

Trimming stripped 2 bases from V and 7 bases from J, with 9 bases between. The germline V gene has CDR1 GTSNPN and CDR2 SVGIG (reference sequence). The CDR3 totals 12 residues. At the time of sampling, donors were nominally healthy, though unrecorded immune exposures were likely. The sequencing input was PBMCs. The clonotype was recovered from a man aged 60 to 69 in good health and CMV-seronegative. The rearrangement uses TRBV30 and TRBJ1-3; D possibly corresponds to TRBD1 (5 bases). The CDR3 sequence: CAWSIQGNTIYF. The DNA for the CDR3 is TGTGCCTGGAGTATCCAGGGTAACACCATATATTTT.